This T cell receptor (beta chain) was found in a study of siplizumab effects on memory and regulatory T cells. Researchers sequenced unstimulated naive, memory, effector memory and TEMRA subsets in a few donor pairs. A note on this clone: The same CDR3 is also encoded by other DNA sequences in this sample.

This table comes from immunoSEQ multiplex PCR, and its TCRdb copy is limited to in-frame clones, with some not included. The sample consists of some 100,000 clones, around 97% of them appearing once. This CDR3 is 16 amino acids long. Germline assignment: CDR1 MNHEY and CDR2 SVGAGI. V gave up 2 bases and J gave up 1 base; unmatched junction bases: 3. The sequenced material came from naive CD4+ T cells sorted from blood. This clonotype originated in a human donor in good health. The rearrangement joins TRBV6-5 to TRBJ2-5, with 11 bases matching TRBD2. CDR3 nucleotide sequence: TGTGCCAGCAGTTACGGCCTAGCGGGGGGCCAAGAGACCCAGTACTTC. Protein: CASSYGLAGGQETQYF.